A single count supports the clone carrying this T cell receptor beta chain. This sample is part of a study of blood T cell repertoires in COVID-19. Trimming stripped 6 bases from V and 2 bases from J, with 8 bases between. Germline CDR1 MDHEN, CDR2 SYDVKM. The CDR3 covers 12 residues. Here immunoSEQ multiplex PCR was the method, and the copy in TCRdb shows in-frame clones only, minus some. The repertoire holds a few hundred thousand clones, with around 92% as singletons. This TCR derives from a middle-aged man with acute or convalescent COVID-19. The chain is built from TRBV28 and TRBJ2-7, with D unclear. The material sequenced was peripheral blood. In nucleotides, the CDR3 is TGTGCCAGCAGCCGCTATCCCTACGAGCAGTACTTC. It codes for CASSRYPYEQYF.